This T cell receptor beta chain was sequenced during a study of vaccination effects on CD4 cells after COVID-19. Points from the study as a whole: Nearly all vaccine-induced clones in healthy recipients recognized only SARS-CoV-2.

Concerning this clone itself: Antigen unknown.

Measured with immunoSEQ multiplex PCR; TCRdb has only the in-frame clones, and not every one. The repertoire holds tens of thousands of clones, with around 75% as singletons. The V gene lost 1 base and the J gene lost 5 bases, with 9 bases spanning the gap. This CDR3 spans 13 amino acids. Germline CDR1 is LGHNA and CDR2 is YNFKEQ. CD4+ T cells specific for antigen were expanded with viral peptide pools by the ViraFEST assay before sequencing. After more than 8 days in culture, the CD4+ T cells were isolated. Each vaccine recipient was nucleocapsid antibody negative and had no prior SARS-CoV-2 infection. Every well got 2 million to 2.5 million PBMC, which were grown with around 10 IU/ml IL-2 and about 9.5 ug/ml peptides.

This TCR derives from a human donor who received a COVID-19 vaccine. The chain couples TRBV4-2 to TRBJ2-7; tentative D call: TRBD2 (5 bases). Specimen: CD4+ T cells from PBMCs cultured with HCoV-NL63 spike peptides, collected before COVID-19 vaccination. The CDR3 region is CASSQVGENEQYF. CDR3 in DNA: TGTGCCAGCAGCCAAGTTGGGGAGAACGAGCAGTACTTC.